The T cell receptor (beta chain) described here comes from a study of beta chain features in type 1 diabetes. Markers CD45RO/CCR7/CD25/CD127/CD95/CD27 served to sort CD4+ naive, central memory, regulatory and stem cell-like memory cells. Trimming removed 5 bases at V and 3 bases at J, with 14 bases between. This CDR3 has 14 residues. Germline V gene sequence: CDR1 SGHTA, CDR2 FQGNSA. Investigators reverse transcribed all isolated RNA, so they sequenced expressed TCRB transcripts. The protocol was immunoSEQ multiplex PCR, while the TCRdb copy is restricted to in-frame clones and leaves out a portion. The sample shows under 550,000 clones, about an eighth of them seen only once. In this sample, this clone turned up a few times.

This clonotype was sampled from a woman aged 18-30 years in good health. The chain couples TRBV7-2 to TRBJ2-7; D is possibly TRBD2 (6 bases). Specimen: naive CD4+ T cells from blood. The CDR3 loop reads CASSPSGGFYEQYF. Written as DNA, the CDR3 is TGTGCCAGCAGCCCATCAGGAGGGTTCTACGAGCAGTACTTC.